These 21 T cell receptor beta chains share one sample of origin, sequenced in a study of cytomegalovirus exposure and HLA in healthy donors (dated by TCRdb to between 2016 and 2019). Receptor libraries were prepared by the immunoSEQ multiplex PCR assay. A mixture of 60 forward primers for TCR Vbeta segments and 13 reverse primers for TCR Jbeta segments was used in the multiplex PCR. Imported from immuneACCESS, the table was reduced by TCRdb to in-frame sequences with V and J called. These copies leave out some clones; in studies compared against another copy, an unresolved V gene accounts for under half, and the cause of the remainder is not known. The sample includes under 150,000 clones, with approximately 83% observed a single time. The ten most abundant clones make up 1% to 1.5% of the sample. The sequencing input was PBMCs. The receptors were sampled from a girl aged 2-10 years in good health and CMV-seronegative.

The chain employs TRBV6-5 and TRBJ1-5; 7 positions match TRBD1. CDR1 MNHEY and CDR2 SVGAGI come from the germline V gene. With 5 bases clipped from V and 6 bases from J, the junction kept 4 bases outside the gene matches. This CDR3 contains 13 residues. The CDR3 sequence: CASSDRDTQPQHF. The CDR3 DNA reads as TGTGCCAGCAGTGACAGGGACACTCAGCCCCAGCATTTT.

V gene TRBV4-2 combines with J gene TRBJ2-3; D perhaps matches TRBD2 (6 bases). Germline CDR1 is LGHNA and CDR2 is YNFKEQ. Deletions cut 4 bases from V and 2 bases from J, with 13 bases between. This CDR3 region has 15 residues. The CDR3 reads CASSPNGLPTDTQYF. The CDR3 region has the DNA TGTGCCAGCAGCCCGAACGGACTACCCACAGATACGCAGTATTTT.

This clone was seen just once. The chain recombines TRBV9 with TRBJ1-1; 7 positions match TRBD1. CDR3 length: 14 residues. Per germline, CDR1 SGDLS and CDR2 YYNGEE. The V segment lost 7 bases and the J segment 10 bases; nucleotides outside the gene matches: 16. The DNA of the CDR3 is TGTGCCAGCGCCCGGGACAGTGGCGTGGAGGTAGCTTTCTTT. Translated: CASARDSGVEVAFF.

The chain employs TRBV30 and TRBJ2-7; 8 bases align to TRBD2. V trimming: 0 bases; J trimming: 6 bases; junction bases outside the gene matches: 4. In germline, CDR1 is GTSNPN, CDR2 SVGIG (reference sequence). The CDR3 contains 13 residues. CDR3 sequence (DNA): TGTGCCTGGAGTGTAGGCCTAGCGGGCGAGCAGTACTTC. It is translated as CAWSVGLAGEQYF.

The gene calls are TRBV9 and TRBJ2-1; 8 bases map to TRBD2. In germline, CDR1 is SGDLS, CDR2 YYNGEE. The CDR3 is made up of 15 amino acids. With 3 bases clipped from V and 2 bases from J, the junction kept 4 bases outside the gene matches. Here the CDR3 reads CASSGRAGAYNEQFF. DNA of the CDR3: TGTGCCAGCAGCGGCAGAGCGGGGGCCTACAATGAGCAGTTCTTC.

The chain uses TRBV7-6 and TRBJ2-2; 8 nucleotides align to TRBD2. Germline CDR1 reads SGHVS; CDR2 reads FNYEAQ. The length of the CDR3 is 13 residues. Trimming took 5 bases from V and 6 from J; bases not matched to a gene: 2. The CDR3 bases are TGTGCCAGCAGCCGGGGGGGGTCCGGGGAGCTGTTTTTT. It encodes CASSRGGSGELFF.

The chain is built from TRBV6-6 and TRBJ2-7, with 9 nucleotides matching TRBD1. The CDR3 is 13 amino acids. Germline V gives CDR1 MNHNY, CDR2 SVGAGI (reference sequence). V gave up 6 bases and J gave up 1 base; unmatched junction bases: 1. The CDR3 region is CASRGTGSYEQYF. Written as DNA, the CDR3 is TGTGCCAGCAGGGGGACAGGGTCCTACGAGCAGTACTTC.

The V and J genes are TRBV25-1 and TRBJ2-2; weak D call: TRBD1 (5 bases). Trimming shortened V by 3 bases and J by 3 bases, and 11 bases separated the two germline ends. CDR1 MGHDK and CDR2 SYGVNS come from the germline V gene. The CDR3 length is 15 residues. CDR3 region: CASSDGHIDTGELFF. The CDR3 nucleotides are TGTGCCAGCAGTGACGGACATATAGACACCGGGGAGCTGTTTTTT.

The rearrangement links TRBV11-2 to TRBJ1-2, with TRBD1 matching 9 bases. Trimming cost V 4 bases and J 7 bases; bases outside gene matches: 1. This CDR3 contains 12 residues. Germline CDR1 SGHAT, CDR2 FQNNGV. For the CDR3, the DNA is TGTGCCAGCAGCTCGGGACAGGGTGGCTACACCTTC. Translating it yields CASSSGQGGYTF.

This chain connects TRBV4-1 to TRBJ1-2; D gene ambiguous. CDR1 is MGHRA, CDR2 YSYEKL, per germline. This CDR3 has 18 amino acids. V shed 0 bases and J shed 6 bases, with 23 bases lying between them. CDR3 sequence (DNA): TGCGCCAGCAGCCAAGAAGGTGTGCGGGTTAAGGGAAGGGATGGCTACACCTTC. It translates to CASSQEGVRVKGRDGYTF.

V is TRBV5-6 and J is TRBJ1-2; 8 bases agree with TRBD1. Per germline, CDR1 SGHDT and CDR2 YYEEEE. V lost 1 base, J lost 7 bases, and 6 bases stayed unmatched. The CDR3 consists of 14 residues. CDR3 protein: CASSLYQGAVGYTF. The CDR3 nucleotides are TGTGCCAGCAGCTTGTACCAGGGGGCGGTTGGCTACACCTTC.

As concerns this clone: This same CDR3 is encoded by further DNA sequences in the sample. J is TRBJ2-7 and V is TRBV5-1; possibly TRBD1 for D (7 bases). V was trimmed by 0 bases and J by 3 bases, leaving 13 bases between them. Germline V gene sequence: CDR1 SGHRS, CDR2 YFSETQ. The CDR3 has 15 amino acids. CDR3 in amino acids: CASSLAGGSSYEQYF. The CDR3 DNA follows: TGCGCCAGCAGCTTGGCAGGGGGGTCTAGCTACGAGCAGTACTTC.

The chain uses TRBV5-8 and TRBJ2-5; the D is unclear. Germline V gene sequence: CDR1 SGHTS, CDR2 YDEGEE. V lost 3 bases to trimming and J lost 4 bases, with 13 bases between them. The CDR3 is 14 residues long. CDR3 protein: CASSSAALGETQYF. The CDR3 DNA follows: TGTGCCAGCAGCTCCGCGGCTTTGGGAGAGACCCAGTACTTC.

The table lists this clone with a count of one. The chain links TRBV5-1 to TRBJ2-7; weak D call: TRBD1 (6 bases). The length of the CDR3 is 13 residues. CDR1 is SGHRS and CDR2 is YFSETQ in the germline V gene. Trimming left V 3 bases short and J 2 bases short, with 9 bases between. The chain's CDR3 is CASSSDRTYEQYF. CDR3 DNA: TGCGCCAGCAGCTCAGACAGGACCTACGAGCAGTACTTC.

The rearrangement joins TRBV28 to TRBJ2-7, with 13 bases matching TRBD2. This CDR3 has 15 amino acids. With 5 bases clipped from V and 9 bases from J, the junction kept 10 bases outside the gene matches. Germline lookup yields CDR1 MDHEN and CDR2 SYDVKM. The chain's CDR3 is CASSTRGLAGWVQYF. The CDR3 DNA is TGTGCCAGCAGTACTCGGGGACTAGCGGGGTGGGTGCAGTACTTC. Full variable domain (outside the CDR3, taken from reference TRBV28 and TRBJ2-7): DVKVTQSSRYLVKRTGEKVFLECVQDMDHENMFWYRQDPGLGLRLIYFSYDVKMKEKGDIPEGYSVSREKKERFSLILESASTNQTSMYLCASSTRGLAGWVQYFGPGTRLTVT.

V gene TRBV5-1 combines with J gene TRBJ2-7; D may be TRBD1 (7 bases). In germline, CDR1 is SGHRS, CDR2 YFSETQ. V was shortened by 1 base and J by 6 bases, with 17 bases between the two germline ends. There are 15 residues in the CDR3. The CDR3 sequence: CASSLLAGGSFEQYF. CDR3 DNA: TGCGCCAGCAGCTTGTTGGCAGGGGGGTCGTTCGAGCAGTACTTC.

This clone was recorded only once. J is TRBJ2-3 and V is TRBV7-2; 10 bases are a match to TRBD2. The CDR3 has 19 amino acids. V lost 2 bases, J lost 1 base, and 12 bases stayed unmatched. Per the germline V gene, CDR1 is SGHTA and CDR2 is FQGNSA. DNA of the CDR3: TGTGCCAGCAGCTTAACAAACCTAGCGGGAGCACAGCGCACAGATACGCAGTATTTT. Protein sequence: CASSLTNLAGAQRTDTQYF. The entire variable domain, with the rest obtained from reference TRBV7-2 and TRBJ2-3, is as follows: GAGVSQSPSNKVTEKGKDVELRCDPISGHTALYWYRQSLGQGLEFLIYFQGNSAPDKSGLPSDRFSAERTGGSVSTLTIQRTQQEDSAVYLCASSLTNLAGAQRTDTQYFGPGTRLTVL.

The chain combines TRBV5-1 with TRBJ1-1, with 11 bases identical to TRBD1. The junction had 0 bases not matched to a gene; V was cut back by 3 bases and J by 2 bases. Germline CDR1 is SGHRS and CDR2 is YFSETQ. The CDR3 has 14 residues. The CDR3 is CASSWTGGNTEAFF. CDR3 DNA sequence: TGCGCCAGCAGCTGGACAGGGGGCAACACTGAAGCTTTCTTT.

The V call is TRBV2, the J call TRBJ1-1; 7 bases are shared with TRBD1. The germline gives CDR1 SNHLY, CDR2 FYNNEI. The CDR3 spans 14 residues. V lost 8 bases and J lost 6; bases outside the gene matches: 12. The CDR3 here is CASLYNRGSAEAFF. CDR3 DNA sequence: TGTGCCAGCCTTTATAACAGGGGTTCGGCTGAAGCTTTCTTT.

Only a few counts were recorded for this clone. The genes are TRBV29-1 and TRBJ1-1; maybe TRBD1 (5 bases). V was clipped by 3 bases and J by 2 bases, with 13 bases between them. Germline-derived CDR1 and CDR2 are SQVTM and ANQGSEA. The CDR3 extends over 14 amino acids. The CDR3 DNA reads TGCAGCGTTGACCTTGGGGGGACTAACACTGAAGCTTTCTTT. This translates into CSVDLGGTNTEAFF.

The chain combines TRBV13 with TRBJ2-2, with 7 bases aligning to TRBD1. This CDR3 spans 16 amino acids. Germline CDR1 PRHDT, CDR2 FYEKMQ (reference sequence). V was clipped by 5 bases and J by 6 bases; unmatched bases: 12. The CDR3 DNA sequence: TGTGCCAGCAGCCAAAGACAGGGATTGTTCGCCGGGGAGCTGTTTTTT. Its translation: CASSQRQGLFAGELFF.